This T cell receptor (beta chain) appears in the sequencing data of a study of breast tumors, draining lymph nodes, adjacent tissues. Germline-derived CDR1 and CDR2 are SGHTA and FQGNSA. CDR3 length: 13 amino acids. Between the trimmed V and J ends, which lost 5 bases and 6 bases, there was a span of 10 bases. Breast cancer patients provided tissue from their axillary draining lymph nodes. Concerning this clonotype: Its antigen is as yet unknown. A read error may be the cause here, since a much bigger clone is one base away.

Study-wide findings and caveats: Tumor and nontumor repertoires were significantly more similar in luminal-like than in basal-like breast cancer. Tumors had less TCR diversity than lymph nodes, more than nontumor tissue. That most tumor T cells come from lymph nodes remained unproven. Findings are consistent with lymph node origin and intratumoral expansion of most tumor T cells.

TCRdb recomputed calls from the multiplex PCR reads with MiXCR, one row per CDR3 protein. Among under 150,000 distinct CDR3 sequences listed, approximately 20% were seen once. The source of this sequence is a female donor with breast cancer. Some clones in this sample may be carry-over from other donors' samples. This chain links TRBV7-2 with TRBJ2-2; D is uncertain. Sequencing input: axillary lymph node tissue. CDR3 sequence (DNA): TGTGCCAGCAGCCCTACAAGGGCCGGGGAGCTGTTTTTT. Amino acids: CASSPTRAGELFF.